These T cell receptor beta chains were read from a single sample in a study of blood T cell repertoires in COVID-19. Measured with immunoSEQ multiplex PCR; TCRdb has only the in-frame clones, and not every one. The data contain around 170,000 clones, roughly 77% of them singletons. Sequencing input: peripheral blood. All receptors come from a woman aged 80 or over with COVID-19, enrolled during active disease. CDR3s include the opening cysteine and the closing phenylalanine or tryptophan. D genes are given only for firm matches. Some rows mark clone size as missing; the rest say once, few, many or name a class of expanded clone.

J gene,V gene,clone size,D gene,CDR3 protein,CDR3 DNA
TRBJ1-3,TRBV6-5,.,.,CASSYRGLSGNTIYF,TGTGCCAGCAGTTATAGGGGCCTCTCTGGAAACACCATATATTTT
TRBJ2-2,TRBV7-8,.,.,CASSFLRDFGGELFF,TGTGCCAGCAGCTTCCTCCGGGACTTCGGCGGGGAGCTGTTTTTT
TRBJ2-2,TRBV19,.,TRBD2,CASSIAPGLAGAPGTGELFF,TGTGCCAGTAGTATAGCCCCAGGACTAGCGGGGGCGCCGGGCACCGGGGAGCTGTTTTTT
TRBJ2-1,TRBV27,.,TRBD2,CASRPRTGLAGGSQFF,TGTGCCAGCCGCCCAAGGACGGGACTAGCGGGAGGTTCCCAGTTCTTC
TRBJ1-2,TRBV5-6,.,.,CASSLGQNYGYTF,TGTGCCAGCAGCTTGGGACAGAACTATGGCTACACCTTC
TRBJ1-2,TRBV7-3,.,.,CASSPGVGYGYTF,TGTGCCAGCAGCCCAGGGGTGGGCTATGGCTACACCTTC
TRBJ2-7,TRBV6-5,few,TRBD1,CASRTPGGGEQYF,TGTGCCAGCAGAACTCCAGGGGGTGGCGAGCAGTACTTC
TRBJ1-2,TRBV5-1,.,TRBD1,CASSLSGQGTGYTF,TGCGCCAGCAGCTTGAGCGGACAGGGCACTGGCTACACCTTC
TRBJ2-1,TRBV7-6,once,.,CASSLVQGKQRKGNEQFF,TGTGCCAGCAGCTTAGTCCAGGGAAAGCAGAGGAAGGGCAATGAGCAGTTCTTC
TRBJ2-7,TRBV5-1,.,TRBD1,CASSLLGPAQGIGSEQYF,TGCGCCAGCAGCTTACTAGGACCGGCACAGGGGATCGGATCCGAGCAGTACTTC
TRBJ2-3,TRBV5-8,.,.,CASSIPSHRELTDTQYF,TGTGCCAGCAGCATTCCGTCCCACAGGGAGTTGACAGATACGCAGTATTTT
TRBJ1-2,TRBV6-5,.,TRBD1,CASSYSDRGDYGYTF,TGTGCCAGCAGTTACTCGGACAGGGGGGACTATGGCTACACCTTC
TRBJ1-2,TRBV6-2/TRBV6-3,few,.,CASSYIAIFYGYTF,TGTGCCAGCAGTTACATAGCAATTTTCTATGGCTACACCTTC
TRBJ2-3,TRBV19,.,TRBD2,CASSIFGGAITDTQYF,TGTGCCAGTAGTATCTTCGGGGGGGCCATCACAGATACGCAGTATTTT